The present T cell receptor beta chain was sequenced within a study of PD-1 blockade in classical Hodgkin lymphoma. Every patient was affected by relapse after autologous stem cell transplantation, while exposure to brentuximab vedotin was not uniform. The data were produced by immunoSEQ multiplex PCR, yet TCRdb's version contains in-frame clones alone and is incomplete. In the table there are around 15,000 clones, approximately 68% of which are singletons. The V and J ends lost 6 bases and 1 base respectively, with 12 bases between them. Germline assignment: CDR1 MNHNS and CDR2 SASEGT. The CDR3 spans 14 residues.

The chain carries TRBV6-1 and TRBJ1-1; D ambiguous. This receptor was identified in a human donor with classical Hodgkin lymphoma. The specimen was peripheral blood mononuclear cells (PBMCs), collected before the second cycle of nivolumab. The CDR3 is CASSVLTENTEAFF. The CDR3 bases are TGTGCCAGCAGCGTATTAACAGAGAACACTGAAGCTTTCTTT.